This TCR beta chain was recorded in a study of post-analysis software for immune sequencing data. Study-wide background: Clinical courses comprised relapsing-remitting, secondary progressive and progressive-relapsing multiple sclerosis.

Findings and limits, study-wide: TRBV5-6, TRBV5-1 and TRBV20-1 were among roughly 5 TRBV segments more frequent in patients than controls. Those with multiple sclerosis, the patient group, showed significantly lower normalized Chao1 diversity than controls. The authors found that F measure strongly co-clustered same-batch samples.

The library was made from cDNA and included unique molecular identifiers. T cells numbering roughly 0.9 to 10 million yielded cDNA molecules that totaled some 500,000. Each CDR3 protein gets one entry after TCRdb re-called the PCR reads with MiXCR. The data hold hundreds of thousands of distinct CDR3 sequences, with about 57% observed a single time. About this clonotype: Its antigen is not identified.

The CDR3 has 14 amino acids. V shed 6 bases and J shed 4 bases, with 18 bases lying between them. Per germline, CDR1 DFQATT and CDR2 SNEGSKA (reference sequence). Sequencing was carried out using blood. This chain connects TRBV20-1 to TRBJ2-5; D perhaps matches TRBD1 (6 bases). The receptor comes from a girl aged 5-17 years with multiple sclerosis. The CDR3 sequence: CSAFPPGEVETQYF. The CDR3, as DNA: TGCAGTGCCTTCCCCCCAGGGGAAGTAGAGACCCAGTACTTC.